This TCR beta chain comes out of a study of blood T cell repertoires in COVID-19. About the study: Acute and convalescent COVID-19 specimens originated in the United States, Italy and Spain. T cells, B-cell-depleted T cells, or PBMCs supplied cDNA or gDNA.

CDR1 is SEHNR and CDR2 is FQNEAQ in the germline V gene (reference sequence). CDR3 length: 16 residues. The V end lost 8 bases, the J end lost 0 bases, and 16 bases lay between the germline ends. Per the original methods: Estimates of nucleated cell counts were drawn from the amplification of reference gene primers. Only in-frame clones appear in the TCRdb table, and some are missing; sequencing was by immunoSEQ multiplex PCR. That table supplies the V and J calls and clone size; D and trimming were determined from the DNA. The table lists fewer than 200,000 clones, around 82% of them singletons. Recruits, aged roughly 18 to 100 years, lived in 24 US areas.

This clonotype was obtained from a woman in her 50s in a cohort exposed to, infected with or recovered from COVID-19 (not recorded which). V gene TRBV7-9 combines with J gene TRBJ1-4; D remains unclear. Input material: PBMCs or T cells enriched from blood (not recorded which). The CDR3 spells CASHSSLSATNEKLFF. CDR3 nucleotides: TGTGCCAGCCACTCTAGTCTGTCTGCAACTAATGAAAAACTGTTTTTT.